This T cell receptor (beta chain) emerged from a study of cytomegalovirus exposure and HLA in healthy donors. Overall study findings and caveats: The finding came from a later analysis; first-cohort TCR clusters tended to co-occur in the 90 to 150 validation repertoires.

Concerning this clone: Its antigen is not known.

V was pared by 0 bases and J by 6 bases, with 15 bases between. Germline V gene data show CDR1 as SNHLY and CDR2 as FYNNEI. This CDR3 is 15 amino acids long. Sequencing used immunoSEQ multiplex PCR; TCRdb keeps in-frame clones, though not all of them. The data show some 140,000 clones, about 86% seen once. The chain is built from TRBV2 and TRBJ2-7, with D tentatively TRBD1 (5 bases). Sequencing was performed on PBMCs. The TCR sequence derives from a human donor in good health. The CDR3, as DNA: TGTGCCAGCAGTGAAGCGAGTAGCAGGGTAGGCGAGCAGTACTTC. Translation: CASSEASSRVGEQYF.